This T cell receptor (beta chain) was captured by sequencing in a study of T cells after yellow fever vaccination. Study-level results: Just a small share of clonotypes turned up in the CD4 compartment as well as the CD8 compartment.

V was clipped by 4 bases and J by 0 bases, with 8 bases between them. Germline V gene sequence: CDR1 SGHRS, CDR2 YFSETQ. The CDR3 is 13 residues long. TCRdb independently ran MiXCR on the 5' RACE reads; one entry per CDR3 protein. The repertoire has under 550,000 distinct CDR3 sequences, just over 20% of them found once; the top ten carry about a sixth. At least ten counts were recorded for this clonotype. The antigen is undetermined. The source of this sequence is a man between 18 and 29 years old who received the YFV17D yellow fever vaccine. The chain employs TRBV5-1 and TRBJ2-7; no firm D call. The specimen was PBMCs, collected approximately 22 days after the first yellow fever vaccination. The CDR3 DNA sequence: TGCGCCAGCAGCGTTCCCCTCTCCTACGAGCAGTACTTC. The encoded protein is CASSVPLSYEQYF.